This is a list of T cell receptor beta chains from one sample in a study of OX40 agonist ivuxolimab in advanced cancers. The method was immunoSEQ multiplex PCR; TCRdb's version includes in-frame clones alone and lacks a portion of them. The data contain roughly 76,000 clones, roughly 88% of them singletons. This material consisted of CD4+ or CD8+ T cells sorted from blood, taken in a trial of the OX40 agonist ivuxolimab. These receptor sequences come from an adult with an advanced solid tumor such as melanoma, head and neck, liver or kidney cancer. CDR3s include the opening cysteine and the closing phenylalanine or tryptophan. The D gene is left open where the match is weak. Clone size is stated in some rows and not others, as once, few, many or a class when expanded.

size,D,J,V,DNA,CDR3
NA,TRBD2,TRBJ2-7,TRBV18,TGTGCCAGCTCACCACTCGGACTAGCGGGAGGGTTCTACGAGCAGTACTTC,CASSPLGLAGGFYEQYF
once,NA,TRBJ2-5,TRBV9,TGTGCCAGCAGCTCGCGACAGCAACAAGAGACCCAGTACTTC,CASSSRQQQETQYF
NA,NA,TRBJ2-7,TRBV5-1,TGCGCCAGCAGCTACATCCAGGGTCACGAGCAGTACTTC,CASSYIQGHEQYF
NA,NA,TRBJ1-1,TRBV20-1,TGCAGTACCTCGGGGGTCCCTGAAGCTTTCTTT,CSTSGVPEAFF
NA,NA,TRBJ1-2,TRBV10-3,TGTGCCATCAGTGGGGGGCAGGGAAGTAGTGGCTACACCTTC,CAISGGQGSSGYTF
medium-sized,NA,TRBJ1-3,TRBV7-2,TGTGCCAGCAGCTTAGCGGACGGCTCTGGAAACACCATATATTTT,CASSLADGSGNTIYF
NA,NA,TRBJ2-7,TRBV7-9,TGTGCCAGCAGCTTAGGAGGAAGGGAGTACGAGCAGTACTTC,CASSLGGREYEQYF
NA,TRBD1,TRBJ1-1,TRBV5-6,TGTGCCAGCAGCTTTTACAGGGGGCAGGGTAGCACTGAAGCTTTCTTT,CASSFYRGQGSTEAFF
NA,TRBD1,TRBJ1-3,TRBV7-6,TGTGCCAGCAGCCCTTGGACAGGGGTGGAAAACACCATATATTTT,CASSPWTGVENTIYF
NA,NA,TRBJ1-2,TRBV6-5,TGTGCCAGCAGTTATGACGGGGGCCAGTATGGCTACACCTTC,CASSYDGGQYGYTF
NA,NA,TRBJ1-1,TRBV5-6,TGTGCCAGCAGCTTGAGCCGGGGGAGGTGGACTGAAGCTTTCTTT,CASSLSRGRWTEAFF
NA,NA,TRBJ2-7,TRBV10-3,TGTGCCAGCAGCCCGACAAAGACAGGTCCGGGAGGCTACGAGCAGTACTTC,CASSPTKTGPGGYEQYF
few,TRBD1,TRBJ2-7,TRBV5-6,TGTGCCAGCAGCTTGGGGATCGGGACAGGCTACGAGCAGTACTTC,CASSLGIGTGYEQYF
NA,TRBD1,TRBJ2-7,TRBV29-1,TGCAGCGTTGCGGGACAGGGATTACACGAGCAGTACTTC,CSVAGQGLHEQYF
NA,TRBD2,TRBJ2-7,TRBV5-1,TGCGCCAGCAGCTACGTAGCGGGTGATTCCTACGAGCAGTACTTC,CASSYVAGDSYEQYF
few,NA,TRBJ1-6,TRBV6-1,TGTGCCAGCAGTGCCGGCCCCTATAATTCACCCCTCCACTTT,CASSAGPYNSPLHF
NA,NA,TRBJ2-2,TRBV19,TGTGCCAGTATCGATTTACCCACCGGGGAGCTGTTTTTT,CASIDLPTGELFF
NA,NA,TRBJ2-7,TRBV14,TGTGCCAGCAGCCAAGAGTTCCCTACCCGGGAAGAGCAGTACTTC,CASSQEFPTREEQYF
NA,NA,TRBJ2-3,TRBV5-6,TGTGCCAGCAGCTTGGTAGGTAGCGGTAGAACAGATACGCAGTATTTT,CASSLVGSGRTDTQYF
NA,TRBD1,TRBJ1-2,TRBV6-1,TGTGCCAGCACTGGGGGGACAGGGCGGTATGGCTACACCTTC,CASTGGTGRYGYTF
NA,TRBD1,TRBJ2-2,TRBV9,TGTGCCAGCAGCCTCCGGACAGGGTGGACCGGGGAGCTGTTTTTT,CASSLRTGWTGELFF
NA,NA,TRBJ2-7,TRBV9,TGTGCCAGCAGCGCCCACCGGACGGTCGGGAACGAGCAGTACTTC,CASSAHRTVGNEQYF
NA,TRBD1,TRBJ2-1,TRBV7-7,TGTGCCAGCAGCTTAAGACAGGGTACTGAGCAGTTCTTC,CASSLRQGTEQFF
NA,TRBD1,TRBJ1-1,TRBV7-9,TGTGCCAGCAGCCCGGACAGGGACACTGAAGCTTTCTTT,CASSPDRDTEAFF
few,NA,TRBJ2-2,TRBV18,TGTGCCAGCTCACAGGGGCGTGGGAGCACCGGGGAGCTGTTTTTT,CASSQGRGSTGELFF
NA,NA,TRBJ1-5,TRBV6-6,TGTGCCAGCAGTCTCCTAGACAATCAGCCCCAGCATTTT,CASSLLDNQPQHF
few,NA,TRBJ2-7,TRBV9,TGTGCCAGCAGCGTGTCCGGGGGCGGCTACGAGCAGTACTTC,CASSVSGGGYEQYF
few,NA,TRBJ2-7,TRBV5-6,TGTGCCAGCAGCTCCTGGCACGAGCAGTACTTC,CASSSWHEQYF
few,TRBD1,TRBJ2-7,TRBV6-5,TGTGCCAGCAGTTATAGGGACAGACACGAGCAGTACTTC,CASSYRDRHEQYF
NA,NA,TRBJ1-6,TRBV29-1,TGCAGCGCGCTTATTGGGGGCGCGTGGAATTCACCCCTCCACTTT,CSALIGGAWNSPLHF
NA,TRBD1,TRBJ1-1,TRBV27,TGTGCCAGCAGTTCCGACAGGGGAAACACTGAAGCTTTCTTT,CASSSDRGNTEAFF
NA,TRBD1,TRBJ1-2,TRBV5-1,TGCGCCAGCAGCTTGGAAAAGGGGGCGGACTATGGCTACACCTTC,CASSLEKGADYGYTF
NA,NA,TRBJ2-3,TRBV7-2,TGTGCCAGCAGCTCCGACAGGCAGGATACGCAGTATTTT,CASSSDRQDTQYF
NA,NA,TRBJ2-7,TRBV11-1,TGTGCCAGCAGCTTCAGCGGTGTCGAGCAGTACTTC,CASSFSGVEQYF
once,NA,TRBJ2-1,TRBV6-6,TGTGCCAGCAGTATTCGGGACACTCTCTCGGCTGAGCAGTTCTTC,CASSIRDTLSAEQFF
NA,NA,TRBJ2-1,TRBV27,TGTGCCAGCTTCCGGGACCATCAGGTAAGAAAGTTCTTC,CASFRDHQVRKFF
NA,NA,TRBJ1-3,TRBV20-1,TGCAGTGCTAGAGATCAGGGCACCATATATTTT,CSARDQGTIYF
NA,NA,TRBJ2-7,TRBV5-6,TGTGCCAGCAGCTTGAATACAGACTACGAGCAGTACTTC,CASSLNTDYEQYF
once,TRBD1,TRBJ1-1,TRBV18,TGTGCCAGCTCACCAAACGACAGGGGGCAACCAAACACTGAAGCTTTCTTT,CASSPNDRGQPNTEAFF
NA,TRBD2,TRBJ2-3,TRBV11-2,TGTGCCAGCAGCTTAGATCTAGCGGGCACAGATACGCAGTATTTT,CASSLDLAGTDTQYF
few,NA,TRBJ1-5,TRBV25-1,TGTGCCAGCAGTGAATTAGTGCGACAGCCCCAGCATTTT,CASSELVRQPQHF
NA,NA,TRBJ1-1,TRBV12-5,TGTGCTAGTGGTCCCTACGGGAAGAACACTGAAGCTTTCTTT,CASGPYGKNTEAFF
NA,NA,TRBJ1-2,TRBV9,TGTGCCAGCAGCGTAGTGGGTGGCTATGGCTACACCTTC,CASSVVGGYGYTF
NA,NA,TRBJ1-2,TRBV19,TGTGCCAGTAGTATTTTTCAAATGGATAACTATGGCTACACCTTC,CASSIFQMDNYGYTF
NA,NA,TRBJ1-3,TRBV7-2,TGTGCCAGCAGCTTAGAAGGGGCCCCCTTCTCTGGAAACACCATATATTTT,CASSLEGAPFSGNTIYF